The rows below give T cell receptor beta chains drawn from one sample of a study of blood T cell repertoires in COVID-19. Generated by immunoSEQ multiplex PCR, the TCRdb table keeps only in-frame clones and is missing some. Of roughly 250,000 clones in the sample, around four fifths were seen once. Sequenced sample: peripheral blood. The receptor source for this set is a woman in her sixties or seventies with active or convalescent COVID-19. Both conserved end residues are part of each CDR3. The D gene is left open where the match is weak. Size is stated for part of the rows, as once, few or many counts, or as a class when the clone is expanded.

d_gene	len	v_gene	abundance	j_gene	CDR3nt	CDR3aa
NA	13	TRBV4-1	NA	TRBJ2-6	TGCGCCAGCAGCCATAGCGGGGCCAACGTCCTGACTTTC	CASSHSGANVLTF
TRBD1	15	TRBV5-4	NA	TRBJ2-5	TGTGCCAGCAGCCCCCGGACAGGGAGGCAAGAGACCCAGTACTTC	CASSPRTGRQETQYF
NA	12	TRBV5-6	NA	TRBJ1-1	TGTGCCAGCAGCTTAGCGGGTACCGGAGCTTTCTTT	CASSLAGTGAFF
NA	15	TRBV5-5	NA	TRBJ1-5	TGTGCCAGCAGCTTTCGACAGTATAGCAATCAGCCCCAGCATTTT	CASSFRQYSNQPQHF
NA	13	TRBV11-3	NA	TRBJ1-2	TGTGCCAGCAGCTTAGAGGGGCTCTATGGCTACACCTTC	CASSLEGLYGYTF
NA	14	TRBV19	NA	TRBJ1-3	TGTGCCAGTAGGATCACGAGCTCTGGAAACACCATATATTTT	CASRITSSGNTIYF
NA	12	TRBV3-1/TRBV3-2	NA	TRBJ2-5	TGTGCCAGCAGCCAAGATAGAGAGACCCAGTACTTC	CASSQDRETQYF
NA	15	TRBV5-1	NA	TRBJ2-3	TGCGCCAGCAGCACGGAGGCCCGGGCGGTAGATACGCAGTATTTT	CASSTEARAVDTQYF
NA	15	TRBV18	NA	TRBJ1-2	TGTGCCAGCTCACCAGATATCGCAGGGGACTATGGCTACACCTTC	CASSPDIAGDYGYTF
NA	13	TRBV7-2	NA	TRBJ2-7	TGTGCCAGCAGCCTCCACGGAGTCGACGAGCAGTACTTC	CASSLHGVDEQYF
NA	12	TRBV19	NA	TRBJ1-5	TGTGCCAGTAGTACGGGGGTCCAGCCCCAGCATTTT	CASSTGVQPQHF
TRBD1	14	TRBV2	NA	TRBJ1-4	TGTGCCAGCAGCTCGGGGACAGGGGTTGAAAAACTGTTTTTT	CASSSGTGVEKLFF
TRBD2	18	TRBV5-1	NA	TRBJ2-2	TGCGCCAGCAGCCGGACCGGGACTAGCGGGAGAGGTACCGGGGAGCTGTTTTTT	CASSRTGTSGRGTGELFF
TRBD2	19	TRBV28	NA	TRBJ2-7	TGTGCCAGCAGTTTTTGGTCCTTAGCTAGGAGGGAGGGCCGTGGCGAGCAGTACTTC	CASSFWSLARREGRGEQYF
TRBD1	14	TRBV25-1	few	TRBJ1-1	TGTGCCAGCAGTGAATACACGCGCGGCAGGGGGGCTTTCTTT	CASSEYTRGRGAFF
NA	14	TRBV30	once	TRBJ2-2	TGTGCCTGGAACCCACGCGGGAAGGTCGGGGAGCTGTTTTTT	CAWNPRGKVGELFF
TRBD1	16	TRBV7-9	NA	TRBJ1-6	TGTGCCAGCAGCTCGGAACTGACAGGGACTAATTCACCCCTCCACTTT	CASSSELTGTNSPLHF
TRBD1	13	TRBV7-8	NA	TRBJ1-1	TGTGCCAGCAGCCTCCAGGGGGACACTGAAGCTTTCTTT	CASSLQGDTEAFF
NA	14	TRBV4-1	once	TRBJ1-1	TGCGCCAGCAAAACAACAGGGCTGAACACTGAAGCTTTCTTT	CASKTTGLNTEAFF
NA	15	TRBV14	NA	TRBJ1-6	TGTGCCAGCAGCCAAGACCGGGGGGCTTATTCACCCCTCCACTTT	CASSQDRGAYSPLHF
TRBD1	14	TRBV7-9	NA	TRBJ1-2	TGTGCCAGCAGCTTAGGGGGACAGGGGCATGGCTACACCTTC	CASSLGGQGHGYTF
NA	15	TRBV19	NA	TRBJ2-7	TGTGCCAGTAGTCCGCGACAGAACATACCCATCGAGCAGTACTTC	CASSPRQNIPIEQYF
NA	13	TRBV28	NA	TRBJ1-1	TGTGCCAGCAGTTTACCAGACACTTTTGAAGCTTTCTTT	CASSLPDTFEAFF
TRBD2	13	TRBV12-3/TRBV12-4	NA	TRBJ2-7	TGTGCCAGCAGAGGTAGCGGGAGCTACGAGCAGTACTTC	CASRGSGSYEQYF
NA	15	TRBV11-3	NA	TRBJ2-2	TGTGCCAGCAGCTTAACGGGGGGCGACACCGGGGAGCTGTTTTTT	CASSLTGGDTGELFF
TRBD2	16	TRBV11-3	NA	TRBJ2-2	TGTGCCAGCAGCAAGATACTAGCGGAGCCCACCGGGGAGCTGTTTTTT	CASSKILAEPTGELFF
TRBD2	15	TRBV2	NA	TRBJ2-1	TGTGCCAGTAGGGAGACTAGCGGGAACTACAATGAGCAGTTCTTC	CASRETSGNYNEQFF
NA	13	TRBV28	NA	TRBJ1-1	TGTGCCAGCATGGCTCAACCCAACACTGAAGCTTTCTTT	CASMAQPNTEAFF
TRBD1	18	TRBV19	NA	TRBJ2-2	TGTGCCAGTAAGGACTACTCCGGGACAGGGGACGTCTCCGGGGAGCTGTTTTTT	CASKDYSGTGDVSGELFF
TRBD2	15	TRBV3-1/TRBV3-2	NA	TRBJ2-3	TGTGCCAGCAGCCCAGGACTAGCGGGCGCAGATACGCAGTATTTT	CASSPGLAGADTQYF
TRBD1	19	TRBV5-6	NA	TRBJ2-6	TGTGCCAGCAGTCCCCCGTCCGGGACAGGCTTTTCTGGGGCCAACGTCCTGACTTTC	CASSPPSGTGFSGANVLTF
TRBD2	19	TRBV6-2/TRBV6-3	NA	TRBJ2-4	TGTGCCAGCAGTTACGTTGGACTAGCGGGAGTTGGAGCCAAAAACATTCAGTACTTC	CASSYVGLAGVGAKNIQYF
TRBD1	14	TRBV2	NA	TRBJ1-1	TGTGCCAGCAGTCGGGACAGGGACTATTTTGAAGCTTTCTTT	CASSRDRDYFEAFF
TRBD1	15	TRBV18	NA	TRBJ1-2	TGTGCCAGCTCACCACCGGACAGGGCTAACTATGGCTACACCTTC	CASSPPDRANYGYTF
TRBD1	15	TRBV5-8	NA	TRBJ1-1	TGTGCCAGCAGCTTCAGGGGACAGGGGGTCACTGAAGCTTTCTTT	CASSFRGQGVTEAFF
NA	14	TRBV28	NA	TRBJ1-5	TGTGCCAGCAGTTTGTGGGGGGGTACTCAGCCCCAGCATTTT	CASSLWGGTQPQHF
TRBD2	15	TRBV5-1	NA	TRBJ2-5	TGCGCCAGCAGCCCAGGACTAGCGGGGAGGGAGACCCAGTACTTC	CASSPGLAGRETQYF
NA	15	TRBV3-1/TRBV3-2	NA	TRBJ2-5	TGTGCCAGCAGCCTTAGTGGGGGCGCCCAAGAGACCCAGTACTTC	CASSLSGGAQETQYF
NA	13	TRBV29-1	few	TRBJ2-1	TGCAGCGTTGCCCGGACAGCCTACAATGAGCAGTTCTTC	CSVARTAYNEQFF
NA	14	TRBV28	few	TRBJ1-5	TGTGCCAGCAGTTTTGGGGGCGAAGATCAGCCCCAGCATTTT	CASSFGGEDQPQHF
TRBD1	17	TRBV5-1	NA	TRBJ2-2	TGCGCCAGCAGCGTAATCCCAGGGGGCGCAAACACCGGGGAGCTGTTTTTT	CASSVIPGGANTGELFF